This T cell receptor beta chain stems from a study of CD8 T cells in Susac syndrome. RNA was extracted with the RNeasy kit, and a quantity of roughly 0.45 to 1 ug was reverse transcribed using random hexamers. With immunoSEQ multiplex PCR, TCR beta CDR3 was amplified across 54 Vbeta and 13 Jbeta. TCRdb processed the immunoSEQ multiplex PCR reads anew with MiXCR; each CDR3 protein has one entry. The sample lists tens of thousands of distinct CDR3 sequences, nearly 96% occurring once. The CDR3 is 15 residues long. The V and J ends lost 6 bases and 9 bases respectively, with 18 bases between them. Germline V gene data show CDR1 as SNHLY and CDR2 as FYNNEI.

The rearrangement uses TRBV2 and TRBJ1-6; D call uncertain. This TCR derives from a human donor with multiple sclerosis. Sequences were obtained from CD4+ T cells from PBMCs. CDR3 sequence (DNA): TGTGCCAGCAGACCCGCGGGTCCTCGAGCTTCACCCCTCCACTTT. As protein: CASRPAGPRASPLHF. The full variable domain, with the rest looked up from reference TRBV2 and TRBJ1-6, is EPEVTQTPSHQVTQMGQEVILRCVPISNHLYFYWYRQILGQKVEFLVSFYNNEISEKSEIFDDQFSVERPDGSNFTLKIRSTKLEDSAMYFCASRPAGPRASPLHFGNGTRLTVT.